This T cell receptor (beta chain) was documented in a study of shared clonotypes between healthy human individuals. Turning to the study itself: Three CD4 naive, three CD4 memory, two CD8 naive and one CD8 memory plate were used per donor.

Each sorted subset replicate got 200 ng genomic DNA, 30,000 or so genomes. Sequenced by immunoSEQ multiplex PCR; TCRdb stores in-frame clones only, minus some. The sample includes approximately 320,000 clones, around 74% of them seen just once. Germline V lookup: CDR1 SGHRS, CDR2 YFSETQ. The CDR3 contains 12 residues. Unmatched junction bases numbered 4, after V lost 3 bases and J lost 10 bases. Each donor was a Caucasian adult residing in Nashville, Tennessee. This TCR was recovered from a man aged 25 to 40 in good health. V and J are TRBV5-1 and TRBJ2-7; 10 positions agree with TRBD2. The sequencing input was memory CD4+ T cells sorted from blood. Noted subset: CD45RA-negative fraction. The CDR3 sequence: CASSSLAGEQYF. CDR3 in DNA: TGCGCCAGCAGCTCCCTAGCGGGAGAACAGTACTTC.